This note documents a single T cell receptor (beta chain) sequence. What this receptor recognizes is not known. Base qualities are missing; no much larger clone stands one base away. Its CDR3 holds 14 amino acids, cysteine through phenylalanine. The retained sequence is limited to the CDR3, 42 bases, with the frame set at the first base. The germline V gene provides CDR1 SGHRS and CDR2 YFSETQ. Trimming takes 5 bases off V and 4 bases off J; junction bases not matched to a gene: 6. In total, over 600 healthy bone marrow donors made up the cohort. Cohort members were all nominally healthy when sampled, although unrecorded immune exposures were likely present. The donor tested CMV seronegative, placing the donor among the 352 seronegative members of the cohort. A peripheral blood sample was collected from each donor, and TCR beta sequencing was performed on peripheral blood mononuclear cells. Genomic DNA was extracted from the blood cell samples with the Qiagen DNeasy Blood Extraction Kit.

Library creation used the immunoSEQ multiplex PCR assay. The multiplex PCR relied on a mix of 60 forward primers for TCR Vbeta segments and 13 reverse primers for TCR Jbeta segments. Amplification of the CDR3 region of rearranged TCR beta genes was performed with a multiplex PCR assay on genomic DNA. The amplified TCR beta libraries were sequenced on the Illumina HiSeq System as 87-base-pair reads. Per the authors' processing: In a later analysis, tens of millions of unique TCR beta chains were counted across the 666 repertoires, and about 10 million of these chains were shared by at least two donors. Raw reads were error-corrected and collapsed into unique sequences by a nearest-neighbor algorithm in which closely related sequences were merged to remove PCR and sequencing errors. Alignment of CDR3 sequences to IMGT reference sequences was used to assign V, D and J gene segments. For a sequence to be retained, at least a six-nucleotide match to both a V gene segment and a J gene segment was required. Rearrangements were called productive when the CDR3 lacked stop codons and stayed in frame with V and J; all others were non-productive. Following IMGT convention, CDR3 was defined as the stretch from the second conserved V-encoded cysteine to the conserved J-encoded phenylalanine. The earlier analysis of 587 of the donors excluded sequences that lacked an unambiguous match to a single V gene segment. In an earlier analysis of roughly 500 of the donors, V segments were called functional above 56.7% productive rearrangements and were called segregating when the between-donor standard deviation exceeded 5%. A statistical classification framework was built for diagnosing cytomegalovirus status from the catalog of TCR beta chain sequences. In a later analysis, V and J genes were assigned by comparing TCR nucleotide sequences against IMGT/GENE-DB human TR gene sequences. Using the TCRdist pipeline, a later analysis assigned CDR3 sequences along with most-parsimonious VDJ recombination scenarios. A later analysis defined each TCR beta chain by its CDR3 amino acid sequence plus V-gene family, and excluded reads lacking a unique V-gene family. A later analysis removed several hundred highly shared, low-generation-probability nucleotide sequences to deal with suspected cross-contamination and a sequencing artifact. In a later analysis, a clonal expansion index was calculated for each public chain from normalized within-repertoire ranks of inferred template counts. In a later analysis, generation probabilities were computed using a VDJ recombination model fitted to out-of-frame rearrangements, and the results were checked against IGoR. Hypergeometric tests were used in a later analysis to score TCR-TCR, TCR-HLA and TCR-CMV co-occurrence, with a repertoire-size bias correction applied to the TCR pairs. In a later analysis, false discovery rates were estimated by permuting HLA or CMV assignments 20 times. In a later analysis, co-occurring TCRs were grouped using DBSCAN, with TCRdist sequence similarity added in when clustering inside HLA-allele-positive subsets. Repertoires with fewer than 30,000 or more than 120,000 public chains, plus five repertoires with anomalous nucleotide sharing, were excluded from co-occurrence clustering. In TCRdb, the immuneACCESS table is reduced to in-frame sequences with V and J assigned. These tables do not hold every clone; where another copy was compared, an unresolved V gene accounts for under half, and the others remain unexplained. D and trimming were read from the DNA, whereas the V and J calls and clone size are those reported in that table. The sample has 190,000 or so clones on record, approximately 80% of them singletons. The ten largest account for about 0.7% of the sample.

These data are taken from a study of cytomegalovirus exposure and HLA in healthy donors (dated by TCRdb to 2016 to 2017). Context from the whole study: An earlier analysis of roughly 630 of the donors reported about 250 Gb of sequence data and roughly 100 million unique TCR beta sequences from about 179 million T cells. Of the 300 to 500 genotyped donors, more than 75% were placed in the genetic ancestry cluster associated with self-reported Caucasian donors. Donor age, sex, ethnicity and CMV serostatus were compiled alongside the repertoire data. Using immunosequencing, the study profiled T cell repertoires from around 670 subjects and related those repertoires to cytomegalovirus serostatus. Rather than drawing on any new phenotypic data, the later analysis identified candidate immune exposures from TCR beta sequences and the way those sequences occurred across donors. High-throughput TCR immunosequencing, statistical association of individual TCRs with disease status, and machine learning were combined to predict cytomegalovirus infection status. The number of typed donors differed by locus: roughly 629-640 for A, B, C, DRB1 and DQB1; 500 to 550 for DQA1; about 600 for DPA1; and some 430 for DPB1. An early release that covered about 600 HLA-typed donors contained around 300 gigabases of sequencing data and 85 million to 100 million unique TCR sequences. A later genetic analysis took genome-wide SNP genotypes for about three fifths of the roughly 670 donors and used that subset as a discovery cohort. The study aimed to test whether cataloging public T cell receptors could reveal signatures of past pathogen exposure. All discovery cohort repertoires had been generated on a single sequencing platform. An earlier analysis of 500 to 650 of the donors applied high-throughput TCR beta sequencing to assess whether each TCR beta V gene segment acted as functional or pseudogenic. In addition to the first cohort of approximately 670 subjects, a separate validation cohort of over 90 different subjects was used. Class I and class II HLA loci were covered by the typing at four-digit resolution. Among under 450 genotyped donors of the cohort, an average of around 240,000 unique TCR beta nucleotide sequences were sequenced per donor, roughly 20% of them non-productive. To study patterns of TCR occurrence, a later analysis re-analyzed previously published TCR beta repertoires from around 660 donors and added high-resolution HLA genotyping. Roughly five DR-DQ haplotypes were handled as single units for association and clustering, since linkage in the cohort was strong. Broad study findings and their caveats: Because counts were too low, about 15 rarely observed V segments, including chromosome 9 orphons, were left out of the earlier analysis of some 640 of the donors. The authors suggested that the approach could potentially be extended to other disease states and immunological phenotypes. Sequencing depth was assumed to be roughly uniform across donors in the presence/absence analyses, though that assumption may not hold. Specific HLA alleles were associated with 15,000 to 20,000 TCR beta sequences at a false discovery rate of 0.05 in a later analysis. In the study, 150 to 200 TCR beta chains were listed as associated with cytomegalovirus. Because HLA typing was missing for some donors at each locus, association tests included only the typed subset. Several of the top co-occurrence clusters appeared to be linked to parvovirus B19, influenza, CMV and Epstein-Barr virus, according to a later analysis. Because the 87-base-pair reads could not distinguish some IMGT-functional V segments, including TRBV6-2 and TRBV6-3, those segments were excluded. A later analysis found that TCR association rates varied across HLA loci, with DRB1 alleles showing the most associated TCRs and HLA-C alleles the fewest. The cohort was sequenced for TCR beta chains only, and without alpha or paired-chain data the features that could be detected were limited. When HLA alleles, especially DR and DQ, strongly co-occurred, TCR associations were difficult to assign to individual alleles. According to a later analysis, most CMV-associated TCR beta chains appeared to be HLA-restricted, and the HLA associations seemed to be driven largely by CMV exposure. An earlier analysis of around 600 of the donors showed that most TCR beta V segments appeared in productive rearrangements either about 87% or about 30% of the time, which broadly matched IMGT annotations. A further reported finding was that TCR beta sequences accurately predicted the HLA-A and HLA-B alleles for most subjects in the first cohort. The sequencing pipeline was judged likely to have produced a cluster of highly shared sequence variants as a technical artifact. Across donors, most TCR sequences were observed very rarely, whereas some public TCRs were present in many individuals. Three of the identified cytomegalovirus-associated TCR beta chains were confirmed in vitro to be specific for cytomegalovirus antigens. An association between a missense DCLRE1C variant and V-gene and J-gene trimming of TCR beta chains was found in a later genetic analysis and replicated in an independent cohort. In a later genetic analysis, fewer N-insertions in productive TCRs were reported among donors in an Asian-associated ancestry cluster than the roughly 700-donor mean. In a later analysis, HLA-associated TCR beta chains were found to be more clonally expanded and to have lower generation probabilities than equally common non-associated chains. For the cohort, immune exposure information was limited to CMV serostatus. Linkage disequilibrium might explain the correlated functional status among segregating V segments, but an unknown experimental factor could not be ruled out. The classifier was reported to diagnose cytomegalovirus status with high specificity and sensitivity in both the original cohort and the validation cohort.

The sequenced sample was PBMCs. The chain employs TRBV5-1 and TRBJ1-1; TRBD1 matches 9 bases in the middle. The TCR sequence derives from a boy aged 5-17 years in good health and CMV-seronegative. CDR3 sequence: CASRGGQGTTEAFF. The DNA reads as follows: TGCGCCAGCAGGGGGGGACAGGGAACCACTGAAGCTTTCTTT.